This passage covers 3 T cell receptor beta chains from one sample sequenced in a study of cytomegalovirus exposure and HLA in healthy donors. Amplification used 60 Vbeta primers and 13 Jbeta primers. Some clones are missing from TCRdb's copy, which holds only in-frame ones; the method was immunoSEQ multiplex PCR. The sample contains 150,000 to 200,000 clones, 60% to 85% of which appear only once. Specimen: PBMCs. These receptors were obtained from a woman aged 40 to 55 in good health and CMV-seronegative.

The genes are TRBV7-9 and TRBJ2-7, with D possibly being TRBD2 (6 bases). V was shortened by 1 base and J by 4 bases, with 14 bases between the two germline ends. The CDR3 has 15 amino acids. CDR1 SEHNR and CDR2 FQNEAQ come from the germline V gene (reference sequence). The CDR3: CASSLGEVPPYEQYF. DNA of the CDR3: TGTGCCAGCAGCTTAGGGGAGGTCCCCCCTTACGAGCAGTACTTC. Drawing the rest from reference TRBV7-9 and TRBJ2-7, the complete variable domain is DTGVSQNPRHKITKRGQNVTFRCDPISEHNRLYWYRQTLGQGPEFLTYFQNEAQLEKSRLLSDRFSAERPKGSFSTLEIQRTEQGDSAMYLCASSLGEVPPYEQYFGPGTRLTVT.

The CDR3 DNA is TGTGCCAGTAGTCATACAGGGGGAAGTCAGCCCCAGCATTTT. Residues: CASSHTGGSQPQHF. The rearrangement uses TRBV19 and TRBJ1-5, with TRBD1 matching over 8 bases. CDR3 length: 14 residues. V shed 5 bases, J shed 6 bases, and the junction held 6 bases outside the gene matches. Germline loops: CDR1 LNHDA, CDR2 SQIVND (reference sequence).

The chain uses TRBV5-4 and TRBJ2-7, with 12 bases matching TRBD2. V shed 4 bases, J shed 3 bases, and the junction held 8 bases outside the gene matches. Germline V gives CDR1 SGHNT, CDR2 YYREEE (reference sequence). This CDR3 contains 16 residues. The CDR3 DNA reads TGTGCCAGCAGCGCCGGACTAGCGGGGACCAACTACGAGCAGTACTTC. The encoded protein is CASSAGLAGTNYEQYF.